This T cell receptor (beta chain) was recorded in a study of PD-1 blockade in mismatch repair-deficient tumors. Study at large: Patients had around 11 mismatch repair-deficient cancer types and were previously treated and progressing.

Mismatch repair deficiency was confirmed in all patients, by PCR or immunohistochemistry. A few pembrolizumab responders had their TCRs sequenced. Study-wide results and caveats: After pembrolizumab, tumor-resident clones rose rapidly, then generally contracted before radiologic responses.

The method was immunoSEQ multiplex PCR; TCRdb's version includes in-frame clones alone and lacks a portion of them. The repertoire holds more than 90,000 clones, with roughly 80% as singletons. Concerning this clone: Its antigen is not identified.

Per germline, CDR1 LNHDA and CDR2 SQIVND (reference sequence). V lost 4 bases, J lost 10 bases, and 11 bases lay in between. This CDR3 contains 12 residues. The chain has TRBV19 and TRBJ2-1; a possible D gene is TRBD1 (6 bases). The sequence came from an adult with mismatch repair-deficient cancer. Sequencing was performed on peripheral blood, taken 60 weeks after starting pembrolizumab. CDR3 amino acids: CASSTQGYEQFF. The CDR3 DNA follows: TGTGCCAGTAGTACCCAGGGGTACGAGCAGTTCTTC.